This T cell receptor (beta chain) came from a study of T cells in Graves' hyperthyroidism and ophthalmopathy. The source material, RNA transcripts, was used to amplify TCR beta CDR3 regions. First-round RT-PCR targeting the TCR CDR3 was performed with the HTBI primer set. Each CDR3 protein is one row after TCRdb ran MiXCR on the multiplex PCR reads. This sample has about 320,000 distinct CDR3 sequences, with roughly 15% found just once. General study results and limits: Most thyroid clonotypes with frequency above 0.001 were detected in blood.

From germline, CDR1 is SGHRS and CDR2 YFSETQ. This CDR3 is built from 17 residues. Trimming removed 0 bases from V and 0 bases from J, with 12 bases in between. Turning to this clonotype: Its antigen is unknown.

Lactation, pregnancy, other autoimmune disease or uncontrolled infection excluded patients. The receptor comes from a man aged 25-45 years with Graves' hyperthyroidism. Sample: blood. The genes are TRBV5-1 and TRBJ1-4; weak D call: TRBD1 (6 bases). In nucleotides, the CDR3 is TGCGCCAGCAGCTTGGACCCCAACAGGGCAACTAATGAAAAACTGTTTTTT. Translated: CASSLDPNRATNEKLFF.